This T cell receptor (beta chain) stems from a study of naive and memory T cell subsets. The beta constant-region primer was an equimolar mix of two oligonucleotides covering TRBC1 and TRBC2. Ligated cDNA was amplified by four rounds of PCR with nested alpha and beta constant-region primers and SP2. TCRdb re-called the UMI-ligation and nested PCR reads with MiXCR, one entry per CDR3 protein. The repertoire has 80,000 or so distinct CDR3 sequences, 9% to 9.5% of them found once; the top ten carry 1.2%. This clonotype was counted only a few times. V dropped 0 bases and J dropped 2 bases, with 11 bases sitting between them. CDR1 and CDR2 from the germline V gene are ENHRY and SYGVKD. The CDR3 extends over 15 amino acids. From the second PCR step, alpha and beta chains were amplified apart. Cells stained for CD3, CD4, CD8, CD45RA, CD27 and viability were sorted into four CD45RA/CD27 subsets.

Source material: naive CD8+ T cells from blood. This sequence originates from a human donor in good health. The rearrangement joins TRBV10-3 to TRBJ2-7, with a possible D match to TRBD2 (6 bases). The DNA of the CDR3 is TGTGCCATCAGTGAGTCAGCGGGTAGCCCCTACGAGCAGTACTTC. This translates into CAISESAGSPYEQYF.